This T cell receptor beta chain was sequenced in a study of monozygotic twins with inflammatory bowel disease. Study findings and constraints: Possibly because of limited power, concordant and discordant twins showed no difference in repertoire similarity. Lower sharing of clonotypes with other individuals was seen in IBD patients than in healthy twins. This was most marked in patients showing signs of disease activity.

Via template switching, UMIs carrying a 6-nucleotide sample barcode were introduced. No DNA is given; TCRdb re-called the 5' RACE reads and lists each CDR3 protein once. The ten top clones account for more than 2%, within a sample of fewer than 550,000 distinct CDR3 sequences. With respect to this clonotype: The antigen is unknown.

Looked up from germline, CDR1 is LGHDT and CDR2 is YNNKEL (reference sequence). The CDR3 runs 12 residues. This TCR was sampled from a human donor with ulcerative colitis or Crohn's disease, or a healthy co-twin of an affected twin (not recorded which). Source material: blood. V is TRBV3-1 and J is TRBJ2-5; absent DNA, TCRdb's TRBD1 call cannot be checked. This CDR3 reads CASSPGRETQYF.